One T cell receptor (beta chain) is described in this entry. Its specificity is unknown. The sample originates from a study of T cell responses to AZD1222 COVID-19 vaccine. Overall study results and limits: Repertoires in all cases were sampled only once the peak T cell response had passed. Seropositive AZD1222 recipients at baseline numbered only five or six. Among the donors, most were white British and more were female, and clonal diversity was possibly underestimated.

Assay: immunoSEQ multiplex PCR; the TCRdb copy retains only in-frame clones and omits some. The sample lists 130,000 or so clones; more than 80% were seen once. The CDR3 loop spans 15 amino acids. CDR1 LNHDA and CDR2 SQIVND come from the germline V gene (reference sequence). Trimming left V 6 bases short and J 1 base short, with 15 bases between. The gene calls are TRBV19 and TRBJ1-1; no clear D. The clonotype was recovered from an adult in good health. The material was peripheral blood, obtained on day 0 of AZD1222 vaccination. The CDR3 nucleotides read TGTGCCAGTAGATGGAGACTGTCCTCGAACACTGAAGCTTTCTTT. Translating gives CASRWRLSSNTEAFF.